This TCR beta chain was obtained from a study of response to subunit inactivated influenza vaccine. Study results and caveats: Few additional T cells are recruited per seasonal influenza vaccination, authors suggested.

TCRdb reanalysed the RT-PCR reads using MiXCR and keeps one entry per CDR3 protein. The sample yields about 620,000 distinct CDR3 sequences, about an eighth seen once. This clonotype was picked up a small number of times. The target antigen is unknown. The germline V gene encodes CDR1 DFQATT and CDR2 SNEGSKA (reference sequence). The CDR3 runs 15 residues. The V and J ends lost 0 bases and 5 bases, in that order; junction bases with no gene match: 6. The sequence came from a man aged 50 to 59 who received an inactivated influenza vaccine. This specimen consisted of PBMCs from blood, obtained on the day of vaccination. V and J are TRBV20-1 and TRBJ2-2; TRBD1 aligns across 7 bases. The CDR3 region is CSARDRGRGTGELFF. The CDR3 bases are TGCAGTGCTAGAGATCGGGGCAGGGGGACCGGGGAGCTGTTTTTT.